Listed below are T cell receptor beta chains from one sample, sequenced in a study of human T cells and chemical hapten exposure. TCRdb re-called the RACE reads through MiXCR, storing one row per CDR3 protein. The repertoire includes fewer than 80,000 distinct CDR3 sequences, roughly 9.6% of them detected once, and roughly 2.3% sits in the top ten. Specimen: whole blood, collected in connection with sensitization to the hapten diphenylcyclopropenone (DPC). The receptors come from a woman aged 30 to 39 with alopecia areata. Some clones in this sample may be carry-over from other donors' samples. Each CDR3 is given with its conserved first and last residue.

cdr3_aa: CASSPGNSNQPQHF
v_call: TRBV19

cdr3_aa: CASSPITSSDTQYF
v_call: TRBV7-2

cdr3_aa: CASSRQGGYQETQYF
v_call: TRBV3-1

cdr3_aa: CASSVDRATDTQYF
v_call: TRBV5-1

cdr3_aa: CASSLAAGAADTQYF
v_call: TRBV5-1

cdr3_aa: CASSLGILQAGELFF
v_call: TRBV11-3

cdr3_aa: CASNSDTYEQYF
v_call: TRBV7-9

cdr3_aa: CAIRNPGLAVYEQYF
v_call: TRBV10-3

cdr3_aa: CATSEAGGLDTQYF
v_call: TRBV24-1

cdr3_aa: CSVPGTPELYGYTF
v_call: TRBV29-1

cdr3_aa: CASSFGGRSGNTIYF
v_call: TRBV7-4

cdr3_aa: CASSLAKRISTDTQYF
v_call: TRBV5-4

cdr3_aa: CASSLYHNTIYF
v_call: TRBV7-6

cdr3_aa: CASSVGGPGNIQYF
v_call: TRBV7-6

cdr3_aa: CASGGTYGYTF
v_call: TRBV28

cdr3_aa: CASSQPGQGSNEQYF
v_call: TRBV6-2/TRBV6-3

cdr3_aa: CASSPRSNTEAFF
v_call: TRBV12-3/TRBV12-4

cdr3_aa: CSAGHTEAFF
v_call: TRBV29-1

cdr3_aa: CASSVAAGRTDTQYF
v_call: TRBV9

cdr3_aa: CSAVGIQETQYF
v_call: TRBV29-1

cdr3_aa: CASSPDLSSYNEQFF
v_call: TRBV7-9

cdr3_aa: CASSYSSLRTDTQYF
v_call: TRBV6-6

cdr3_aa: CASSLPRRRPSGMITEAFF
v_call: TRBV7-2

cdr3_aa: CASVQTNTGELFF
v_call: TRBV28

cdr3_aa: CASSYEGPANEQFF
v_call: TRBV6-2/TRBV6-3

cdr3_aa: CSAIPQGNQPQHF
v_call: TRBV20-1

cdr3_aa: CASSFAGGADTQYF
v_call: TRBV7-9

cdr3_aa: CASSMGTGETFF
v_call: TRBV19

cdr3_aa: CASSPHRAEYYEQYF
v_call: TRBV7-3

cdr3_aa: CASSLGVGYGYTF
v_call: TRBV28

cdr3_aa: CASSLGPSSGGNEQFF
v_call: TRBV7-2

cdr3_aa: CASSWRAPTDTQYF
v_call: TRBV11-2

cdr3_aa: CSVEDFGVKETQYF
v_call: TRBV29-1

cdr3_aa: CASSLDGGGVYEQYF
v_call: TRBV5-5

cdr3_aa: CASNLGTYNSPLHF
v_call: TRBV13

cdr3_aa: CASSVLFGELFF
v_call: TRBV2

cdr3_aa: CASSNYLGTPQGLHF
v_call: TRBV6-2/TRBV6-3

cdr3_aa: CSAKIDSALGYTF
v_call: TRBV20-1

cdr3_aa: CASRPNPGLKNTEAFF
v_call: TRBV27

cdr3_aa: CASSPDRGGSPLHF
v_call: TRBV6-5